The entry below gives a single T cell receptor (beta chain) sequence along with its context. What it recognizes is unknown. This entry is derived from a study of cytomegalovirus exposure and HLA in healthy donors. Findings and limits, study-wide: Some TCR beta chains (around 160 of them) were listed as cytomegalovirus-associated. Reports state that TCR beta sequences accurately predicted most subjects' HLA-A and HLA-B alleles. Roughly even sequencing depth across donors was the assumption behind the presence/absence analyses. V- and J-gene trimming of TCR beta was linked (in a later analysis) to a missense DCLRE1C variant.

Per the germline V gene, CDR1 is SGHNT and CDR2 is YENEEA. V shed 4 bases, J shed 10 bases, and the junction held 9 bases outside the gene matches. The CDR3 loop spans 16 amino acids. The PCR made use of 60 Vbeta and 13 Jbeta primers. Sequencing used immunoSEQ multiplex PCR; TCRdb keeps in-frame clones, though not all of them. The sample includes 100,000 to 150,000 clones, about 83% of them seen just once. This clonotype was sampled from a woman in her forties in good health and CMV-seropositive. J is TRBJ2-1 and V is TRBV11-3, with 14 bases matching TRBD2. The sequencing sample was made of PBMCs. CDR3 DNA sequence: TGTGCCAGCAGCTCCTCGACTAGCGGGAGGGCCAACGAGCAGTTCTTC. Translation gives CASSSSTSGRANEQFF. The full variable domain, with the rest looked up from reference TRBV11-3 and TRBJ2-1, is EAGVVQSPRYKIIEKKQPVAFWCNPISGHNTLYWYLQNLGQGPELLIRYENEEAVDDSQLPKDRFSAERLKGVDSTLKIQPAELGDSAVYLCASSSSTSGRANEQFFGPGTRLTVL.